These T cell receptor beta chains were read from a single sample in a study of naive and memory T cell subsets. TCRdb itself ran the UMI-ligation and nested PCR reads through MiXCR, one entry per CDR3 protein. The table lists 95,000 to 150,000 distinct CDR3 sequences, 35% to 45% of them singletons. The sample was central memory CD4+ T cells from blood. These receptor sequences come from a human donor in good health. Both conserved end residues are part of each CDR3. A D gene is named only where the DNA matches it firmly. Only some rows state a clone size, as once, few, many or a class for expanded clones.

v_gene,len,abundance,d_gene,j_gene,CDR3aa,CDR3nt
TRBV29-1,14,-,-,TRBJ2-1,CSVSGTSGYNEQFF,TGCAGCGTTTCTGGGACATCCGGCTACAATGAGCAGTTCTTC
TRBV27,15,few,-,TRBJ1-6,CASSLRFGTSSPLHF,TGTGCCAGCAGTTTAAGATTCGGGACAAGTTCACCCCTCCACTTT
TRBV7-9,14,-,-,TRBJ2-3,CASTPRGDKDTQYF,TGTGCCAGCACCCCCCGAGGGGATAAAGATACGCAGTATTTT
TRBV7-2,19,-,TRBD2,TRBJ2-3,CASSLGGTSGRARRDTQYF,TGTGCCAGCAGCTTAGGGGGGACTAGCGGGAGGGCCCGTAGAGATACGCAGTATTTT
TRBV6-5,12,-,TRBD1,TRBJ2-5,CASSTRQGRLHF,TGTGCCAGCAGTACGAGACAGGGACGTCTACACTTC
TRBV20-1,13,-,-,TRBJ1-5,CSANGGPNQPQHF,TGCAGTGCTAACGGAGGGCCAAATCAGCCCCAGCATTTT
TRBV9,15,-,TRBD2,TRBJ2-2,CASTRLAGGTGELFF,TGTGCCAGCACAAGACTAGCGGGGGGCACCGGGGAGCTGTTTTTT
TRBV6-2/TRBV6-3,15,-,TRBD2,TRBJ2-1,CASSLGLAELNEQFF,TGTGCCAGCAGTTTGGGACTAGCGGAGTTAAATGAGCAGTTCTTC
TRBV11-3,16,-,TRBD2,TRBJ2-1,CASSLSLAGVRNEQFF,TGTGCCAGCAGCTTGTCGCTAGCGGGAGTGCGTAATGAGCAGTTCTTC
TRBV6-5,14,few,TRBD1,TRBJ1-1,CASSRGNRGTEAFF,TGTGCCAGCAGTAGAGGAAACAGGGGCACTGAAGCTTTCTTT
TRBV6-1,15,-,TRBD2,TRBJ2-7,CASSDIAGVSYEQYF,TGTGCCAGCAGTGACATAGCGGGAGTCTCCTACGAGCAGTACTTC
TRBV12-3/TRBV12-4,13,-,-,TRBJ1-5,CASSSQGKGPQHF,TGTGCCAGCAGTTCACAGGGAAAGGGGCCCCAGCATTTT
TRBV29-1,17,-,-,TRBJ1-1,CSGRGLAGREQNTEAFF,TGCAGCGGAAGAGGCCTGGCGGGGAGAGAACAAAACACTGAAGCTTTCTTT
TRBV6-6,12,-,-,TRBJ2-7,CASSTRVYEQYF,TGTGCCAGCAGTACTAGGGTTTACGAGCAGTACTTC
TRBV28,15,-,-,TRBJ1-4,CASSFAGGPNEKLFF,TGTGCCAGCAGTTTTGCCGGGGGCCCTAATGAAAAACTGTTTTTT
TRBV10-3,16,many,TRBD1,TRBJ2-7,CAINSGQGRSGYEQYF,TGTGCCATCAATTCGGGACAGGGTAGATCTGGCTACGAGCAGTACTTC
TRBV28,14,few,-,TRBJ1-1,CASRSSGENTEAFF,TGTGCCAGCAGGTCTTCCGGGGAGAACACTGAAGCTTTCTTT
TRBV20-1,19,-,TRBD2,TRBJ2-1,CSAATGLAGVSGVRNEQFF,TGCAGTGCTGCGACGGGACTAGCGGGAGTGAGTGGGGTCCGCAATGAGCAGTTCTTC
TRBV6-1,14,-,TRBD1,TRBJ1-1,CASSARTGVAEAFF,TGTGCCAGCAGTGCCAGGACAGGGGTCGCTGAAGCTTTCTTT
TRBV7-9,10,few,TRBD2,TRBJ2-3,CAAGEDTQYF,TGTGCGGCGGGAGAGGATACGCAGTATTTT
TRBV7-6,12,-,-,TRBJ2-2,CASAQTPGELFF,TGTGCCAGCGCACAGACCCCCGGGGAGCTGTTTTTT
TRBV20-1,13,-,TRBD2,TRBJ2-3,CSLSGRVADTQYF,TGCAGTCTCAGCGGGAGGGTGGCAGATACGCAGTATTTT
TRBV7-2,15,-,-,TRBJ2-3,CASSPSVSGTDTQYF,TGTGCCAGCAGCCCAAGTGTTTCCGGAACAGATACGCAGTATTTT
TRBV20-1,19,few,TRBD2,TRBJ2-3,CSARDLFVGLAGGPDTQYF,TGCAGTGCTAGAGATCTCTTCGTGGGACTAGCGGGAGGGCCGGATACGCAGTATTTT
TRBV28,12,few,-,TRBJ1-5,CASREGGQPQHF,TGTGCCAGCAGGGAGGGAGGTCAGCCCCAGCATTTT
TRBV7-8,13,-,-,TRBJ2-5,CASSIPTQETQYF,TGTGCCAGCAGTATTCCAACCCAAGAGACCCAGTACTTC
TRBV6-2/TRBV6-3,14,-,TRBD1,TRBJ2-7,CASRADRGPYEQYF,TGTGCCAGCAGGGCGGACAGGGGTCCCTACGAGCAGTACTTC
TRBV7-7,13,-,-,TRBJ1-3,CASSLNSGNTIYF,TGTGCTAGCAGCTTAAACTCTGGAAACACCATATATTTT
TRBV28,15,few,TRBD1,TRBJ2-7,CASSSTGGPGYEQYF,TGTGCCAGCAGTTCTACAGGGGGCCCTGGATACGAGCAGTACTTC
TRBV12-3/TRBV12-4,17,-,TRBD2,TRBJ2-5,CASSKRTSGNLGETQYF,TGTGCCAGCAGTAAGAGGACTAGCGGGAATTTGGGAGAGACCCAGTACTTC
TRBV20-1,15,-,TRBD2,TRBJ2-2,CSAKTTGTTGGELFF,TGCAGTGCAAAAACAACCGGGACTACAGGCGGGGAGCTGTTTTTT
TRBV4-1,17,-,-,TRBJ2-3,CASSHPKDGSKADTQYF,TGCGCCAGCAGCCATCCGAAGGACGGGAGTAAGGCAGATACGCAGTATTTT
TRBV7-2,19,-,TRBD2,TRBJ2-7,CASSPSPSLAGVNSYEQYF,TGTGCCAGCAGCCCATCCCCCTCCCTAGCGGGAGTTAATTCCTACGAGCAGTACTTC
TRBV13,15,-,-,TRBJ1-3,CASSLGRSKGNTIYF,TGTGCCAGCAGCTTAGGACGGAGCAAAGGAAACACCATATATTTT
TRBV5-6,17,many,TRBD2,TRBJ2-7,CASSGDGLAGVSYEQYF,TGTGCCAGCAGCGGGGACGGACTAGCGGGCGTCTCCTACGAGCAGTACTTC
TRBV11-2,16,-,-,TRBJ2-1,CASSSTIGARYNEQFF,TGTGCCAGCAGCTCTACTATAGGAGCCCGGTACAATGAGCAGTTCTTC
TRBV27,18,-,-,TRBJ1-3,CASAPRGLNPISGNTIYF,TGTGCCAGCGCACCTCGCGGGCTGAACCCGATCTCTGGAAACACCATATATTTT
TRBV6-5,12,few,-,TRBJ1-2,CASKRRESGYTF,TGTGCCAGCAAGAGGAGGGAGAGTGGCTACACCTTC
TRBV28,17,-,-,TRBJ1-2,CASSPGGWGQKNYGYTF,TGTGCCAGCAGTCCTGGAGGTTGGGGTCAGAAGAACTATGGCTACACCTTC
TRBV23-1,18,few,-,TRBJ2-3,CASSQVGTGEFSTDTQYF,TGCGCCAGCAGTCAAGTCGGGACGGGGGAGTTTAGCACAGATACGCAGTATTTT
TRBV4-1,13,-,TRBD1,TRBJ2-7,CASSRGQTYEQYF,TGCGCCAGCAGCCGGGGACAGACCTACGAGCAGTACTTC
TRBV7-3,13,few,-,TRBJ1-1,CASSLHGQSEAFF,TGTGCCAGCAGCTTACACGGACAGTCTGAAGCTTTCTTT
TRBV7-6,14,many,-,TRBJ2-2,CASSPLIRRGELFF,TGTGCCAGCAGCCCCCTCATAAGGCGCGGGGAGCTGTTTTTT
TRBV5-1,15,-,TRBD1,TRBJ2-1,CASSLGDRMLNEQFF,TGCGCCAGCAGCTTGGGGGACAGGATGCTCAATGAGCAGTTCTTC
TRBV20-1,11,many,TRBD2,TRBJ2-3,CSATTSNTQYF,TGCAGTGCGACGACTAGCAATACGCAGTATTTT
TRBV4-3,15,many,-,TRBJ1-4,CASSQDAGAGEKLFF,TGCGCCAGCAGCCAAGATGCGGGGGCAGGCGAAAAACTGTTTTTT
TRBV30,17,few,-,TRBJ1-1,CAWSPFGRGGSDTEAFF,TGTGCCTGGAGTCCTTTCGGCAGGGGAGGGTCCGACACTGAAGCTTTCTTT
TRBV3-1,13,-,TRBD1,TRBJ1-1,CASSQVRGTEAFF,TGTGCCAGCAGCCAAGTCAGGGGGACTGAAGCTTTCTTT
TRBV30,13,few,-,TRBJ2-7,CAWSMDSGYEQYF,TGTGCCTGGAGTATGGATAGCGGCTACGAGCAGTACTTC
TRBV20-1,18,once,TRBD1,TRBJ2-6,CSARSRDRERVGANVLTF,TGCAGTGCAAGATCTCGGGACAGGGAAAGGGTTGGGGCCAACGTCCTGACTTTC
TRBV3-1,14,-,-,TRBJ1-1,CASSQDWAGKEAFF,TGTGCCAGCAGCCAAGATTGGGCCGGAAAAGAAGCTTTCTTT
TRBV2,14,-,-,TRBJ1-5,CASSAVRGNQPQHF,TGTGCCAGCAGTGCTGTGAGGGGAAATCAGCCCCAGCATTTT
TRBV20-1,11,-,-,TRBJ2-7,CSAPAWGEQYF,TGCAGTGCCCCCGCTTGGGGAGAGCAGTACTTC
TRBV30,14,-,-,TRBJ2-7,CAWRRENLRVGQYF,TGTGCCTGGAGAAGGGAGAATCTACGAGTGGGGCAGTACTTC
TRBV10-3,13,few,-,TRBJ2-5,CAIRPDVLETQYF,TGTGCCATCAGGCCGGACGTACTGGAGACCCAGTACTTC
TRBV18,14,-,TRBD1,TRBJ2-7,CASSPTGSSYEQYF,TGTGCCAGCTCACCGACAGGGAGCTCCTACGAGCAGTACTTC
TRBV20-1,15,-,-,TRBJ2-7,CSARDPAAPVRGQYF,TGCAGTGCTAGAGATCCGGCAGCCCCAGTGCGCGGGCAGTACTTC